The TCR beta chain described here comes from a study of blood T cell repertoires in COVID-19. In the original analysis: Reference gene primer amplification in the assay estimated nucleated cell counts. The protocol was immunoSEQ multiplex PCR, while the TCRdb copy is restricted to in-frame clones and leaves out a portion. V and J calls and clone size come straight from that table; D and trimming were deduced from the DNA. The sample lists about 400,000 clones, 65% to 90% occurring once. This CDR3 region has 14 residues. V dropped 4 bases and J dropped 5; count of bases not matched to a gene: 7. CDR1 SGHRS and CDR2 YFSETQ come from the germline V gene.

What was sequenced was peripheral blood. The rearrangement links TRBV5-1 to TRBJ2-7, with TRBD1 identical over 9 bases. This TCR was recovered from an older woman with COVID-19, enrolled during active disease. The CDR3 loop reads CASSRTGVRNEQYF. The CDR3 DNA sequence: TGCGCCAGCAGCCGGACAGGGGTTCGGAACGAGCAGTACTTC.